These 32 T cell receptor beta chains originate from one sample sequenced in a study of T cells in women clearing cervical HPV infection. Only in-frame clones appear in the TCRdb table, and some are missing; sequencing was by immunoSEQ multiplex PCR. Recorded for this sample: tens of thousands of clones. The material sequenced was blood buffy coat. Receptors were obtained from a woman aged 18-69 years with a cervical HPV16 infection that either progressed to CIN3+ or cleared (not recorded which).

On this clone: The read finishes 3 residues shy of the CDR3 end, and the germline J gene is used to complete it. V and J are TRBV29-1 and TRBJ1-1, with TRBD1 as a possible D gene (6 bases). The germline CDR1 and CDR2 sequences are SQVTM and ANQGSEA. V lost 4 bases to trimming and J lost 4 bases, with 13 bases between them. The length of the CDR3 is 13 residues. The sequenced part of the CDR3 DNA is TGCAGCGTTGCTCGGGGGGCAGGCACTGAA. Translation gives CSVARGAGTE. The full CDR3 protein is CSVARGAGTEAFF.

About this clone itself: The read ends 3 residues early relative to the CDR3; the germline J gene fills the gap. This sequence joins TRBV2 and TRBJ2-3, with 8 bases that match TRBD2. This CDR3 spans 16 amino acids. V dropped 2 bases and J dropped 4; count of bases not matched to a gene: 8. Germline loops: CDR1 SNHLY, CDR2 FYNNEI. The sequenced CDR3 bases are TGTGCCAGCAGTGAACCCCCGGGGGGGCAGGCAGATACG. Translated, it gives CASSEPPGGQADT. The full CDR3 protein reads CASSEPPGGQADTQYF.

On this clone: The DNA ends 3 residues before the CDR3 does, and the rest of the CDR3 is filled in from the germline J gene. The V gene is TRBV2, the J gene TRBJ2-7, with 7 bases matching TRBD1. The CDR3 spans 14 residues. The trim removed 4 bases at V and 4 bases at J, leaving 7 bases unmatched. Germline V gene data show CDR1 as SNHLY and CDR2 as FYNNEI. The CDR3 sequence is CASSARTGSYEQYF. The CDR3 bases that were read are TGTGCCAGCAGTGCGCGGACAGGCTCTTACGAG.

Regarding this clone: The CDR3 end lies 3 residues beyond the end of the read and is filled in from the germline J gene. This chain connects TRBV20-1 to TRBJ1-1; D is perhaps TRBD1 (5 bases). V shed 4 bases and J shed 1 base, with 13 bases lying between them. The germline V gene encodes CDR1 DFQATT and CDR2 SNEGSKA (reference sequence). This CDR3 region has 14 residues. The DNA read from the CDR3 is TGCAGTGCTACCCTCCCTGGACAGAACACTGAA. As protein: CSATLPGQNTE. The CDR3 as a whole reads CSATLPGQNTEAFF.

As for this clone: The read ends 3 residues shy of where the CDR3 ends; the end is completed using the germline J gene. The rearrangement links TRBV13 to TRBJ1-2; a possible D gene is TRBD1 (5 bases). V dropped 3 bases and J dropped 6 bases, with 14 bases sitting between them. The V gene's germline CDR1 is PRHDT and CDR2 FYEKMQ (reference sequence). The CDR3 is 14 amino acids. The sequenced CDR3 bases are TGTGCCAGCAGCTTGGGCCAGGGAAGGAATGGC. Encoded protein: CASSLGQGRNG. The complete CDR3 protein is CASSLGQGRNGYTF.

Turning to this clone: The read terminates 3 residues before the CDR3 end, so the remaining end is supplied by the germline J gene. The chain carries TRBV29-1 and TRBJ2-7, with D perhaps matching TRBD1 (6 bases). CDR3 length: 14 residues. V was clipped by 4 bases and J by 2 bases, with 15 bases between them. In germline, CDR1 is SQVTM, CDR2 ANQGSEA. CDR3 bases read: TGCAGCGTTGCAGGGGCAGGGGCCACCTACGAG. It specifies CSVAGAGATYE. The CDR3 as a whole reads CSVAGAGATYEQYF.

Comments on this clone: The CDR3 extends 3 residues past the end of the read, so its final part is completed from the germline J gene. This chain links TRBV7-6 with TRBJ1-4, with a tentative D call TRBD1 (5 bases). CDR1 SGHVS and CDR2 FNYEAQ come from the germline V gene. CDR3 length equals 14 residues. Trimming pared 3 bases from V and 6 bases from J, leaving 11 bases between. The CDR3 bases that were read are TGTGCCAGCAGCTTCATAGGGGATCATGAAAAA. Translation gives CASSFIGDHEK. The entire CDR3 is CASSFIGDHEKLFF. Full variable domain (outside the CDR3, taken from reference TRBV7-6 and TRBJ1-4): GAGVSQSPRYKVTKRGQDVALRCDPISGHVSLYWYRQALGQGPEFLTYFNYEAQQDKSGLPNDRFSAERPEGSISTLTIQRTEQRDSAMYRCASSFIGDHEKLFFGSGTQLSVL.

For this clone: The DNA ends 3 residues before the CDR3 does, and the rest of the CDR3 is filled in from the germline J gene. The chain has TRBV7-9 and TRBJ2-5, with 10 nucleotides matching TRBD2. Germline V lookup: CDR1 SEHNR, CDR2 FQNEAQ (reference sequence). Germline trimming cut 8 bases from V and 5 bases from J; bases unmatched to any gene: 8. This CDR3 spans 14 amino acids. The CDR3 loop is CASRTSGDGETQYF. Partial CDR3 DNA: TGTGCCAGCCGAACTAGCGGGGACGGTGAGACC.

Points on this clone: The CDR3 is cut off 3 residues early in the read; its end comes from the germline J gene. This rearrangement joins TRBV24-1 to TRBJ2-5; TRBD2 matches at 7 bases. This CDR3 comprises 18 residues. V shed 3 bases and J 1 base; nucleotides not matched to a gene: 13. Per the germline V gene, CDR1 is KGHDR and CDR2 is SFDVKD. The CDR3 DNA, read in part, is TGTGCCACCAGTGATCCTACCGGTGGGGGGGGGTTCCAAGAGACC. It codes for CATSDPTGGGGFQET. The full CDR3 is CATSDPTGGGGFQETQYF.

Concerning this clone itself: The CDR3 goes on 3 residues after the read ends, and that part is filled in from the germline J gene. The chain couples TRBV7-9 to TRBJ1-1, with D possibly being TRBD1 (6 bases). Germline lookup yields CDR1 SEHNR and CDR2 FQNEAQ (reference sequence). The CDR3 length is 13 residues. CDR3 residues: CASSSPLGGGAFF. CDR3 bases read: TGTGCCAGCAGCTCCCCCTTGGGAGGGGGA.

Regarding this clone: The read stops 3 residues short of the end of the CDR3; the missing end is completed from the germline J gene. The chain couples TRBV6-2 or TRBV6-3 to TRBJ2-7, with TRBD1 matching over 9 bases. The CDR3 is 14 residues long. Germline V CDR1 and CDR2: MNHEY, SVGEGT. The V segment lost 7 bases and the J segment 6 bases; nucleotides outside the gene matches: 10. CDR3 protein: CASIAADRGGEQYF. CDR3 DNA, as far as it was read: TGTGCCAGCATAGCGGCTGACAGGGGGGGCGAG.

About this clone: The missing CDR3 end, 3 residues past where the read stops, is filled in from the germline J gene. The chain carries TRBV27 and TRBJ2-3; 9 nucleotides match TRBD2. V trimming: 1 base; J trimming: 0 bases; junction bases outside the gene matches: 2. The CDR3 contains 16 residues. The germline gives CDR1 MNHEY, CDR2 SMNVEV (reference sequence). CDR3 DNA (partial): TGTGCCAGCAGTTTATTTACTAGCGGGAGCACAGATACG. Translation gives CASSLFTSGSTDT. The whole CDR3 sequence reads CASSLFTSGSTDTQYF.

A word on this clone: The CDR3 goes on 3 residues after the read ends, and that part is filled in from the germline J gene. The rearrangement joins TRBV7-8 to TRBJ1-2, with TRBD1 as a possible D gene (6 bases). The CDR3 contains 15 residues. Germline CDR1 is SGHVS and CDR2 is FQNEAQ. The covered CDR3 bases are TGTGCCAGCAGCGGAGATACAGGGATCGCGGTGGGC. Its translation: CASSGDTGIAVG. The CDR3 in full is CASSGDTGIAVGYTF.

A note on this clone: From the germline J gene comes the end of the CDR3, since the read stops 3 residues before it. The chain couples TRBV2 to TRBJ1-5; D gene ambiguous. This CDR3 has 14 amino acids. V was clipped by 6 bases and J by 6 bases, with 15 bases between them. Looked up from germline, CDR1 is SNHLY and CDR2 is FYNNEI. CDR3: CASSFSGIVQPQHF. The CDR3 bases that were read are TGTGCCAGCAGCTTCTCGGGTATTGTTCAGCCC.

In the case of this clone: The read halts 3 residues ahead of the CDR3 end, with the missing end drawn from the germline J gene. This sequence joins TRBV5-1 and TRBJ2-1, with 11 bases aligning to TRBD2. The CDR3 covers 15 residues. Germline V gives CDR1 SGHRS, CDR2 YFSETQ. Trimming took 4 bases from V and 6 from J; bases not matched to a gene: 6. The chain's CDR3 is CASSSGTSGFNEQFF. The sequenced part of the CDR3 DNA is TGCGCCAGCAGCAGTGGGACTAGCGGATTCAATGAG.

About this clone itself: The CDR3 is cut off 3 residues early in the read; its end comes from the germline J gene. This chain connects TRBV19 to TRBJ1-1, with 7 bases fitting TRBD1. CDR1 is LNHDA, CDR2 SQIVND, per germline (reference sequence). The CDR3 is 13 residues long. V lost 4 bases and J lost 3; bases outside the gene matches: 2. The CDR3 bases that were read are TGTGCCAGTAGTACAACAGGGGACACTGAA. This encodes CASSTTGDTE. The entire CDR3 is CASSTTGDTEAFF.

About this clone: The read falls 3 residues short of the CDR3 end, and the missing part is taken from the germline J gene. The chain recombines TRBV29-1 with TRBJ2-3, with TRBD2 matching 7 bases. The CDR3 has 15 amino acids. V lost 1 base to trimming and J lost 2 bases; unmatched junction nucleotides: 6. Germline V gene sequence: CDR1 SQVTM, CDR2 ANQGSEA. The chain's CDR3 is CSVEVPAGNTDTQYF. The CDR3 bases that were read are TGCAGCGTTGAAGTACCAGCGGGAAACACAGATACG.

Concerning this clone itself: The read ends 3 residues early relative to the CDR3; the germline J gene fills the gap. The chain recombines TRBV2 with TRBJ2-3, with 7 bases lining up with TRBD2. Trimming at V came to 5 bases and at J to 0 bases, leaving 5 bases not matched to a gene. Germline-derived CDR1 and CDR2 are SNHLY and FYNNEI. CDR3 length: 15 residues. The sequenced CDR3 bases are TGTGCCAGCAGTCCGAGACTAGCCAGCACAGATACG. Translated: CASSPRLASTDT. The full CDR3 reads CASSPRLASTDTQYF.

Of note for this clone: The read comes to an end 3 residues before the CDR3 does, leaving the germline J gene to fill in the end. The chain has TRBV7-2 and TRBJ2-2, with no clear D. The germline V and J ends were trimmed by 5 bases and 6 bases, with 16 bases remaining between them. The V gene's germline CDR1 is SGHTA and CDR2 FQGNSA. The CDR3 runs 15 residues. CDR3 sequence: CASSPIGRGAGELFF. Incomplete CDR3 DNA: TGTGCCAGCAGCCCTATCGGTCGCGGCGCCGGGGAG.

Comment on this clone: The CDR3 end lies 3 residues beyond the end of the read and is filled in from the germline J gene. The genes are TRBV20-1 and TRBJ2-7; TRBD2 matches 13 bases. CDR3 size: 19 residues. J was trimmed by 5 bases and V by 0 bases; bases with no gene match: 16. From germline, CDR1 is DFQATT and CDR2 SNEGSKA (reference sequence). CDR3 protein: CSARDTGRTSGSARDEQYF. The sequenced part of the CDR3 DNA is TGCAGTGCTAGAGATACTGGGCGGACTAGCGGGAGTGCGAGGGACGAG.

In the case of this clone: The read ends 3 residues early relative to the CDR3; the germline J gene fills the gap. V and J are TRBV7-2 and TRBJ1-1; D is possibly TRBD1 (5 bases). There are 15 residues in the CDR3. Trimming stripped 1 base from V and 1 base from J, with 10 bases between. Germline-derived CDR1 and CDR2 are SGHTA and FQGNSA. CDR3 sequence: CASSLGGAGNTEAFF. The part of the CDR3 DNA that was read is TGTGCCAGCAGCTTAGGAGGGGCTGGGAACACTGAA.

The CDR3 sequence is CASSDYSGELFF. The DNA read from the CDR3 is TGTGCCAGCAGTGACTATTCCGGGGAG. The rearrangement uses TRBV2 and TRBJ2-2, with no clear D. The read stops 3 residues short of the end of the CDR3; the missing end is completed from the germline J gene. CDR3 size: 12 residues. The germline gives CDR1 SNHLY, CDR2 FYNNEI. Trimming took 3 bases from V and 6 from J, leaving 5 bases between them.

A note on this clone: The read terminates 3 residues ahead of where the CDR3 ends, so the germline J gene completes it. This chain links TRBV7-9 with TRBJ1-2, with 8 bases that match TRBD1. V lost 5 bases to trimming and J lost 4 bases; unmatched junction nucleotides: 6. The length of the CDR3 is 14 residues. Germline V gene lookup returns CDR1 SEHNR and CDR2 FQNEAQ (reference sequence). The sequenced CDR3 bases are TGTGCCAGCAGCCGTGGACAGGGCCCCTATGGC. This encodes CASSRGQGPYG. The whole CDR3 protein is CASSRGQGPYGYTF.

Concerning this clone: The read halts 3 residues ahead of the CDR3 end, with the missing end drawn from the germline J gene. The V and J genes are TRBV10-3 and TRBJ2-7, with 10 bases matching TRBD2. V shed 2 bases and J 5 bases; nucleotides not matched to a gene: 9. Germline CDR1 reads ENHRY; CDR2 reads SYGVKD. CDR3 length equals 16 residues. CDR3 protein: CAISEPLAGDGHEQYF. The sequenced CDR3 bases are TGTGCCATCAGTGAGCCGCTAGCGGGAGATGGCCACGAG.

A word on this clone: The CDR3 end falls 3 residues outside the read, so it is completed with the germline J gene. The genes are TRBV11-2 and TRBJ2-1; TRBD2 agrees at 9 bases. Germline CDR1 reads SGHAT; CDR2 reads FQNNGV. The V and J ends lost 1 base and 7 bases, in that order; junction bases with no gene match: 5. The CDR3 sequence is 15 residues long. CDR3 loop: CASSLVGLAVNEQFF. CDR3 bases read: TGTGCCAGCAGCTTAGTGGGACTAGCCGTAAATGAG.

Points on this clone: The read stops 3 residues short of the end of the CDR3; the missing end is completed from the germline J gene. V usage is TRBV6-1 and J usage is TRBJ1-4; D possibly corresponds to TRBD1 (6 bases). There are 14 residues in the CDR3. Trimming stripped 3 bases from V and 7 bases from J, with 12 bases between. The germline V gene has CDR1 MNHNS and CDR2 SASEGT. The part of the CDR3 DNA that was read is TGTGCCAGCAGTGATCCCTTAGGGGGTGAAAAA. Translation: CASSDPLGGEK. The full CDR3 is CASSDPLGGEKLFF.

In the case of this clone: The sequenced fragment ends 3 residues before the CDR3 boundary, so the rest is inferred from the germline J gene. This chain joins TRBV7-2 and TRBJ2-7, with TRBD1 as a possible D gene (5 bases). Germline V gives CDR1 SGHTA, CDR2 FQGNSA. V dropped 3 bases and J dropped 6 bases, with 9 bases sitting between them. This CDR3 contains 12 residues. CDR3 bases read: TGTGCCAGCAGCTTTCAGGGTTCCGAG. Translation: CASSFQGSE. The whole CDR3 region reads CASSFQGSEQYF.

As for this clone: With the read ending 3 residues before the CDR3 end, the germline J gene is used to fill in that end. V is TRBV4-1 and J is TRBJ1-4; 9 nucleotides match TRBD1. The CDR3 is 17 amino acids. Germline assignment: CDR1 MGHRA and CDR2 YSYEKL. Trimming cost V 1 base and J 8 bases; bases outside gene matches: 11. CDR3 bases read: TGCGCCAGCAGCCAAGGACAGGGGGTGAAGGGAAGCGAAAAA. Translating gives CASSQGQGVKGSEK. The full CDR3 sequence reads CASSQGQGVKGSEKLFF.

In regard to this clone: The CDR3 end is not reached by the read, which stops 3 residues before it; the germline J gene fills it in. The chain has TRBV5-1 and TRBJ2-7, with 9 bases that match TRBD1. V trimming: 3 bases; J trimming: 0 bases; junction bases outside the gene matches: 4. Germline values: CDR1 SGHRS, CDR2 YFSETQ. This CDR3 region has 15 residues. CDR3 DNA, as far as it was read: TGCGCCAGCAGCTGGGGGACAGGGAGCTCCTACGAG. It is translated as CASSWGTGSSYE. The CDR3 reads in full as CASSWGTGSSYEQYF.

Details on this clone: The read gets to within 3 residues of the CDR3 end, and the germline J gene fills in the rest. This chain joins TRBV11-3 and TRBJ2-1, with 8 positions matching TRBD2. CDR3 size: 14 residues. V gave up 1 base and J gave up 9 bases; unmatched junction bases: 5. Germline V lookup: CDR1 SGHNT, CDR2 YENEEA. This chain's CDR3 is CASSLGTSLPEQFF. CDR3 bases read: TGTGCCAGCAGCTTAGGGACTAGCCTCCCTGAG.

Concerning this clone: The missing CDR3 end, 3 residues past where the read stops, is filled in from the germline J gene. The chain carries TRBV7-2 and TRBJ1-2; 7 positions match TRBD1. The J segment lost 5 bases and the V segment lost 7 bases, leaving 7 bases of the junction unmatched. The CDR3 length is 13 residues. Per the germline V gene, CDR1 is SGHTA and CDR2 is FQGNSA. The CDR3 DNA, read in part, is TGTGCCAGCAATCCAGGGGGAGGGTATGGC. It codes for CASNPGGGYG. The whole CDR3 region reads CASNPGGGYGYTF.

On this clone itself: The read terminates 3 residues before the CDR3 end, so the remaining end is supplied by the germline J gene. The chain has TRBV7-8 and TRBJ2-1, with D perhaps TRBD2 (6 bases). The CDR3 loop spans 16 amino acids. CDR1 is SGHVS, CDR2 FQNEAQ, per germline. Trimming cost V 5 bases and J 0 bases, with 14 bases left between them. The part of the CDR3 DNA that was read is TGTGCCAGCAGCCCCCGGGACTGGAGCTCCTACAATGAG. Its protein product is CASSPRDWSSYNE. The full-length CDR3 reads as CASSPRDWSSYNEQFF.